These 29 T cell receptor beta chains originate from one sample sequenced in a study of naive and memory T cell subsets. An equimolar mix of two oligonucleotides served as the beta constant-region primer for TRBC1 and TRBC2. TCRdb re-derived calls from the UMI-ligation and nested PCR reads in MiXCR, one entry per CDR3 protein. The repertoire holds some 83,000 distinct CDR3 sequences, about an eighth seen once, with approximately 0.94% in the top ten. Material: central memory CD4+ T cells from blood. These receptors originate from a human donor in good health.

The rearrangement uses TRBV29-1 and TRBJ2-1; 8 bases are shared with TRBD1. Germline V lookup: CDR1 SQVTM, CDR2 ANQGSEA. The CDR3 extends over 17 amino acids. The V segment lost 6 bases and the J segment 0 bases; nucleotides outside the gene matches: 13. The CDR3 loop is CSVGQDSITSSYNEQFF. In nucleotides, the CDR3 is TGCAGCGTGGGACAGGACTCAATCACTAGCTCCTACAATGAGCAGTTCTTC.

Of note for this clonotype: A much larger clone differs by one base, so this may be a read error. In DNA form, the CDR3 reads TGTGCCAGCCTGCTCATTGCGAACAAGAGGAACACTGAAGCTTTCTTT. Protein: CASLLIANKRNTEAFF. The genes are TRBV2 and TRBJ1-1, with D hard to call. Germline CDR1 is SNHLY and CDR2 is FYNNEI. Trimming stripped 8 bases from V and 1 base from J, with 20 bases between. There are 16 residues in the CDR3.

The chain recombines TRBV18 with TRBJ1-3, with D tentatively TRBD1 (5 bases). The CDR3 loop spans 16 amino acids. The V gene's germline CDR1 is KGHSH and CDR2 LQKENI. The V end lost 5 bases, the J end lost 0 bases, and 14 bases lay between the germline ends. The CDR3 DNA reads TGTGCCAGCTCATCTGGTGGGACCGTCTCTGGAAACACCATATATTTT. It is translated as CASSSGGTVSGNTIYF.

This clonotype showed up just a few times. The CDR3 DNA reads TGCAGTGCTCCGAAGGATAGCTCCTACGAGCAGTACTTC. It codes for CSAPKDSSYEQYF. The V gene is TRBV20-1, the J gene TRBJ2-7; no reliable D call. The CDR3 is 13 amino acids. Trimming removed 5 bases from V and 0 bases from J, with 11 bases in between. Germline V gene data show CDR1 as DFQATT and CDR2 as SNEGSKA (reference sequence).

V and J are TRBV7-9 and TRBJ2-7, with D possibly TRBD1 on 6 matching bases. V was clipped by 4 bases and J by 5 bases, with 15 bases between them. Germline loops: CDR1 SEHNR, CDR2 FQNEAQ (reference sequence). This CDR3 has 14 residues. CDR3 region: CASSSRGRSDEQYF. CDR3 coding DNA: TGTGCCAGCAGCTCCAGGGGCCGTTCAGACGAGCAGTACTTC.

This clonotype was counted only a few times. The chain is built from TRBV15 and TRBJ2-4; either TRBD1 or TRBD2 may fit D (7 bases each). The CDR3 is 18 residues long. Germline V gene sequence: CDR1 LNHNV, CDR2 YYDKDF (reference sequence). V was trimmed by 2 bases and J by 4 bases, leaving 21 bases between them. CDR3 region: CATSRQGGRLADKNIQYF. DNA for the CDR3: TGTGCCACCAGCAGACAGGGGGGGCGACTAGCCGATAAAAACATTCAGTACTTC.

This clonotype has a count of ten or more. The chain links TRBV11-2 to TRBJ2-1, with a possible D match to TRBD1 (5 bases). This CDR3 contains 14 residues. Germline loops: CDR1 SGHAT, CDR2 FQNNGV. V lost 8 bases and J lost 6, with 17 bases in between. In DNA form, the CDR3 reads TGTGCCAGCGGTTTCTGGGGCCAGGGCAATGAGCAGTTCTTC. It translates to CASGFWGQGNEQFF.

This clonotype was found many times. The rearrangement uses TRBV5-1 and TRBJ2-5, with a weak D call TRBD1 (6 bases). Germline V gives CDR1 SGHRS, CDR2 YFSETQ. The V end lost 4 bases, the J end lost 2 bases, and 9 bases lay between the germline ends. This CDR3 spans 13 amino acids. The CDR3 sequence: CASSQDRQETQYF. CDR3 nucleotides: TGCGCCAGCAGCCAGGACAGACAAGAGACCCAGTACTTC.

The V call is TRBV4-2, the J call TRBJ2-1; D could derive from TRBD1 or TRBD2 (5 bases each). Trimming took off 0 bases at V and 7 bases at J, with 16 bases between the two ends. The CDR3 has 16 residues. In germline, CDR1 is LGHNA, CDR2 YNFKEQ. CDR3 nucleotides: TGTGCCAGCAGCCAAGAGTTGGACCTTTGGGGGAATGAGCAGTTCTTC. This encodes CASSQELDLWGNEQFF.

This clonotype was counted many times. This chain links TRBV25-1 with TRBJ2-7; 9 bases agree with TRBD2. The junction had 18 bases not matched to a gene; V was cut back by 2 bases and J by 4 bases. CDR1 is MGHDK, CDR2 SYGVNS, per germline. This CDR3 has 19 amino acids. The CDR3 loop reads CASSEGQGISGSKKYEQYF. The CDR3 DNA reads TGTGCCAGCAGTGAAGGCCAGGGAATTAGCGGGAGTAAGAAATACGAGCAGTACTTC.

There are a few counts of this clonotype. The gene calls are TRBV18 and TRBJ2-2; 7 bases map to TRBD1. The V and J ends lost 6 bases and 1 base, in that order; junction bases with no gene match: 8. CDR1 KGHSH and CDR2 LQKENI come from the germline V gene. CDR3 length: 16 amino acids. The CDR3 DNA follows: TGTGCCAGCTCTCGACCGACAGGGTGGAACACCGGGGAGCTGTTTTTT. Its translation is CASSRPTGWNTGELFF.

This clonotype was counted between two and nine times. J is TRBJ2-1 and V is TRBV7-3; 7 positions agree with TRBD1. Trimming cost V 2 bases and J 6 bases; bases outside gene matches: 10. The CDR3 has 16 amino acids. The germline gives CDR1 SGHTA, CDR2 FQGTGA. The CDR3 region has the DNA TGTGCCAGCAGCTTAGGGGGCCGACAGGGATCCAATGAGCAGTTCTTC. Its protein is CASSLGGRQGSNEQFF.

This clonotype has more than one count but fewer than ten. The CDR3 is CASSYSSLAGANVLTF. The CDR3 nucleotides are TGTGCCAGCAGTTACTCTTCGCTAGCTGGGGCCAACGTCCTGACTTTC. The chain couples TRBV6-5 to TRBJ2-6; D is ambiguous. V dropped 0 bases and J dropped 2 bases, with 8 bases sitting between them. The germline V gene has CDR1 MNHEY and CDR2 SVGAGI. The CDR3 is made up of 16 amino acids.

Many counts were recorded for this clonotype. The chain carries TRBV29-1 and TRBJ2-1, with 7 bases fitting TRBD1. V dropped 1 base and J dropped 4; count of bases not matched to a gene: 4. CDR1 SQVTM and CDR2 ANQGSEA come from the germline V gene. The CDR3 totals 14 residues. The DNA for the CDR3 is TGCAGCGTTGAAGGCGGACAGGAGTACAATGAGCAGTTCTTC. It encodes CSVEGGQEYNEQFF.

The chain links TRBV7-8 to TRBJ2-3; 11 bases map to TRBD2. Germline CDR1 and CDR2: SGHVS and FQNEAQ. The V and J ends lost 6 bases and 5 bases, in that order; junction bases with no gene match: 4. The CDR3 is 14 amino acids. The CDR3 reads CASSQTSGRDTQYF. CDR3 sequence (DNA): TGTGCCAGCAGTCAAACTAGCGGGAGAGATACGCAGTATTTT.

The chain uses TRBV4-1 and TRBJ1-4, with a tentative D call TRBD1 (5 bases). This CDR3 region has 16 residues. The V gene lost 0 bases and the J gene lost 7 bases, with 15 bases spanning the gap. Germline V gene lookup returns CDR1 MGHRA and CDR2 YSYEKL. For the CDR3, the DNA is TGCGCCAGCAGCCAAGATACCCCGGGACGGGGTGAAAAACTGTTTTTT. Translation: CASSQDTPGRGEKLFF.

The CDR3 DNA is TGTGCCACCAGACAGACAATTAATCAGCCCCAGCATTTT. It yields the protein CATRQTINQPQHF. This rearrangement joins TRBV15 to TRBJ1-5; D not certain. The CDR3 runs to 13 residues. The V gene's germline CDR1 is LNHNV and CDR2 YYDKDF (reference sequence). Trimming left V 6 bases short and J 4 bases short, with 10 bases between.

There are a few counts of this clonotype. CDR3 sequence (DNA): TGCGCCAGCAGCTTGGGCCCAGGGGTCGAGACCCAGTACTTC. Translating it yields CASSLGPGVETQYF. V is TRBV5-1 and J is TRBJ2-5; D perhaps matches TRBD1 (6 bases). CDR1 and CDR2 (germline): SGHRS, YFSETQ. This CDR3 is built from 14 residues. The V gene lost 0 bases and the J gene lost 5 bases, with 11 bases spanning the gap.

This clonotype was counted only a few times. The rearrangement joins TRBV4-1 to TRBJ2-7; D is undetermined. This CDR3 has 14 amino acids. The germline gives CDR1 MGHRA, CDR2 YSYEKL. V was clipped by 1 base and J by 3 bases, with 10 bases between them. The CDR3 nucleotides are TGCGCCAGCAGCCAAGCGGAATCGGACTACGAGCAGTACTTC. As protein: CASSQAESDYEQYF.

In its sample, this clonotype was seen many times. The chain employs TRBV2 and TRBJ2-7; tentatively, D is TRBD2 (5 bases). The CDR3 is 11 amino acids. Trimming removed 6 bases from V and 6 bases from J, with 9 bases in between. Germline loops: CDR1 SNHLY, CDR2 FYNNEI. The CDR3 nucleotides are TGTGCCAGCAGGACTGGGAGCGAGCAGTACTTC. Encoded protein: CASRTGSEQYF.

The CDR3 region has the DNA TGCGCCAGCAGCTTGGAAGCCGGCGCGATTGAGCAGTTCTTC. Protein sequence: CASSLEAGAIEQFF. The J gene is TRBJ2-1, the V gene TRBV5-1; D unclear. Germline values: CDR1 SGHRS, CDR2 YFSETQ. V lost 0 bases to trimming and J lost 9 bases, with 13 bases between them. The CDR3 is 14 residues long.

The sample holds a few counts of this clonotype. This chain links TRBV5-5 with TRBJ1-3; 7 nucleotides align to TRBD1. The V segment lost 3 bases and the J segment 7 bases; nucleotides outside the gene matches: 10. Germline V gene lookup returns CDR1 SGHKS and CDR2 YYEKEE (reference sequence). The CDR3 consists of 15 residues. Here the CDR3 reads CASSSRTGVLNTIYF. CDR3 sequence (DNA): TGTGCCAGCAGCTCTCGGACAGGAGTACTGAACACCATATATTTT.

This clonotype has more than one count but fewer than ten. The chain employs TRBV9 and TRBJ2-3; 11 bases align to TRBD2. Germline V gene data show CDR1 as SGDLS and CDR2 as YYNGEE. There are 16 residues in the CDR3. With 0 bases clipped from V and 7 bases from J, the junction kept 7 bases outside the gene matches. CDR3 amino acids: CASSVDPSGRQNTQYF. CDR3 DNA sequence: TGTGCCAGCAGCGTAGATCCTAGCGGGAGGCAAAATACGCAGTATTTT.

This clonotype has more than one count but fewer than ten. The gene calls are TRBV4-1 and TRBJ1-4, with D perhaps matching TRBD1 (5 bases). CDR3 size: 13 residues. In germline, CDR1 is MGHRA, CDR2 YSYEKL. The V end was cut by 0 bases, the J end by 12 bases, with 11 bases between. The CDR3 region is CASSQDRDRQLFF. The CDR3 nucleotides read TGCGCCAGCAGCCAAGACCGGGACCGTCAACTGTTTTTT.

The chain combines TRBV2 with TRBJ2-1; 9 nucleotides line up with TRBD1. Germline V gives CDR1 SNHLY, CDR2 FYNNEI. CDR3 size: 13 residues. The junction had 8 bases not matched to a gene; V was cut back by 5 bases and J by 12 bases. For the CDR3, the DNA is TGTGCCAGCAGTCTGCAAATGGACAGGGGGCAGTTCTTC. This gives the protein CASSLQMDRGQFF.

This chain uses TRBV3-1 with TRBJ2-5; D gene uncertain. This CDR3 region has 12 residues. Germline loops: CDR1 LGHDT, CDR2 YNNKEL (reference sequence). V gave up 5 bases and J gave up 3 bases, with 7 bases separating them. The CDR3 spells CASSDSKETQYF. CDR3 in DNA: TGTGCCAGCAGCGATAGTAAAGAGACCCAGTACTTC.

This clonotype was counted a few times. This chain uses TRBV28 with TRBJ1-5, with D maybe TRBD1 (6 bases). CDR3 length: 15 amino acids. V lost 6 bases to trimming and J lost 4 bases, with 16 bases between them. Germline V gene lookup returns CDR1 MDHEN and CDR2 SYDVKM. The CDR3 protein is CASSKTLGGNQPQHF. In nucleotides, the CDR3 is TGTGCCAGCAGCAAAACCCTAGGGGGTAATCAGCCCCAGCATTTT.

The genes are TRBV24-1 and TRBJ2-4; 10 nucleotides agree with TRBD1. Per the germline V gene, CDR1 is KGHDR and CDR2 is SFDVKD. This CDR3 is 16 amino acids long. Trimming removed 4 bases from V and 0 bases from J; junction bases left unmatched: 2. The CDR3 nucleotides read TGTGCCACCAGTGAAGGACAGGGGGTAGCCAAAAACATTCAGTACTTC. It yields the protein CATSEGQGVAKNIQYF.

This clonotype was seen a handful of times. This chain connects TRBV20-1 to TRBJ1-3; TRBD1 might be the D (5 bases). Trimming removed 3 bases at V and 4 bases at J, with 13 bases between. The CDR3 has 14 amino acids. Per germline, CDR1 DFQATT and CDR2 SNEGSKA (reference sequence). This chain's CDR3 is CSASVDSKGNTIYF. The CDR3 coding sequence is TGCAGTGCTAGCGTCGACAGTAAAGGAAACACCATATATTTT.